This is a list of T cell receptor beta chains from one sample in a study of cytomegalovirus exposure and HLA in healthy donors. Measured with immunoSEQ multiplex PCR; TCRdb has only the in-frame clones, and not every one. The table records tens of thousands of clones, approximately 94% of them present only once. Source material: PBMCs. These receptors originate from a man between 18 and 35 years old in good health and CMV-seropositive. CDR3s include the opening cysteine and the closing phenylalanine or tryptophan. Size tells how often a clone was seen (once, few, many) or the class of an expanded clone, and some rows leave it out.

size,V,length,CDR3
once,TRBV7-2,14,CASSSTGTSEKLFF
-,TRBV7-9,15,CASSSIGGWQETQYF
-,TRBV2,16,CASSAGGTGVRDTQYF
-,TRBV11-3,17,CASSLASGGAVDNEQFF
-,TRBV7-9,14,CASSIQGARTEAFF
once,TRBV7-8,16,CASSLMGGKSSYEQYF
once,TRBV7-2,14,CASSLSGQFYGYTF
-,TRBV6-5,13,CASSQGNSYEQYF
-,TRBV5-1,14,CASSPQGAGTEAFF
-,TRBV2,14,CASRETGASYEQYF
-,TRBV28,16,CASSPPAAGEYYGYTF
-,TRBV28,12,CASSSIDQPQHF
-,TRBV11-2,13,CASSLDTNYGYTF
-,TRBV7-2,14,CASSRNAGTDGYTF
-,TRBV6-5,15,CASSYSSGTGGGYTF
-,TRBV4-1,14,CASSQDQQGLGYTF
-,TRBV15,11,CATSRGGPQYF
-,TRBV28,15,CASSIDREASYEQYF
-,TRBV7-6,13,CASSLRRGQPQHF
-,TRBV4-1,12,CASSQGLAARAF
-,TRBV2,15,CASSIQQGWGEKLFF
-,TRBV27,15,CASSLVGTGGYEQYF
-,TRBV15,16,CATSRAVGVAKNIQYF
once,TRBV6-6,15,CASSYSRDLETEAFF
-,TRBV6-1,14,CASSETAGAETQYF
-,TRBV7-2,15,CASSLATGGGYGYTF
-,TRBV6-1,15,CASSESAGSNYEQYF
-,TRBV2,14,CASRARGFQETQYF
-,TRBV4-2,16,CASSQAMTSGTGTQYF
-,TRBV9,13,CASSGGLQETQYF
-,TRBV10-2,15,CASSDPGGAYNEQFF